The 24 T cell receptor beta chains below were found in one sample sequenced in a study of cytotoxic CD8 clonotypes in ibrutinib-treated CLL. The repertoire was sequenced with immunoSEQ multiplex PCR; TCRdb's copy has only in-frame clones and lacks some. Among approximately 30,000 clones listed, approximately 57% were seen once. The sample was PBMCs, taken before ibrutinib treatment. The origin of the receptors is a human donor with chronic lymphocytic leukemia.

The rearrangement links TRBV25-1 to TRBJ2-2; TRBD1 matches 10 bases. CDR3 length: 14 amino acids. Unmatched junction bases numbered 2, after V lost 5 bases and J lost 5 bases. The germline gives CDR1 MGHDK, CDR2 SYGVNS. CDR3 DNA: TGTGCCAGCAGTAGGGACAGGGGAACCGGGGAGCTGTTTTTT. Translation: CASSRDRGTGELFF.

The rearrangement joins TRBV19 to TRBJ2-2; D gene ambiguous. Per germline, CDR1 LNHDA and CDR2 SQIVND (reference sequence). V lost 6 bases and J 6 bases, leaving 8 bases between the germline ends. CDR3 length equals 12 residues. The CDR3 DNA is TGTGCCAGTAGAGGGATTCCCGGGGAGCTGTTTTTT. The encoded protein is CASRGIPGELFF.

V usage is TRBV7-2 and J usage is TRBJ1-5; 11 positions agree with TRBD1. CDR1 and CDR2 from the germline V gene are SGHTA and FQGNSA. The V gene end was trimmed by 5 bases and the J gene end by 5 bases; junction bases not matched to a gene: 11. CDR3 length equals 17 residues. The CDR3 loop reads CASSPQRTGGADQPQHF. CDR3 DNA sequence: TGTGCCAGCAGCCCTCAAAGGACAGGGGGCGCCGATCAGCCCCAGCATTTT. The full variable domain, completed using reference TRBV7-2 and TRBJ1-5, is GAGVSQSPSNKVTEKGKDVELRCDPISGHTALYWYRQSLGQGLEFLIYFQGNSAPDKSGLPSDRFSAERTGGSVSTLTIQRTQQEDSAVYLCASSPQRTGGADQPQHFGDGTRLSIL.

The V and J genes are TRBV19 and TRBJ2-1; D possibly corresponds to TRBD1 (5 bases). The germline CDR1 and CDR2 sequences are LNHDA and SQIVND (reference sequence). The CDR3 length is 12 residues. The ends were cut back, 0 bases at V and 10 bases at J, with 7 bases in the middle. CDR3 nucleotides: TGTGCCAGTAGTATAGAGGGGCTGGAGCAGTTCTTC. This encodes CASSIEGLEQFF.

This clone was recorded a few times. The chain has TRBV10-3 and TRBJ2-5, with 7 bases fitting TRBD1. V was pared by 3 bases and J by 4 bases, with 5 bases of the junction left unmatched. This CDR3 region has 14 residues. Per germline, CDR1 ENHRY and CDR2 SYGVKD. CDR3 bases: TGTGCCATCAGTGATTTGCAGGGGGTAGAGACCCAGTACTTC. Its translation: CAISDLQGVETQYF.

V and J are TRBV6-1 and TRBJ2-7, with no clear D. CDR3 length: 11 amino acids. Germline V gives CDR1 MNHNS, CDR2 SASEGT. Trimming cost V 7 bases and J 3 bases, with 7 bases left between them. CDR3 sequence (DNA): TGTGCCAGCACGGTGGGCTACGAGCAGTACTTC. Translation gives CASTVGYEQYF.

This chain connects TRBV21-1 to TRBJ1-1. TRBV21-1 is noted as a pseudogene. This CDR3 spans 15 amino acids. The CDR3: CASSKVPRTDTEAFF. DNA for the CDR3: TGTGCCAGCAGCAAAGTGCCACGGACGGACACTGAAGCTTTCTTT.

This chain links TRBV7-4 with TRBJ2-3, with D perhaps TRBD1 (6 bases). This CDR3 contains 15 residues. Deletions cut 7 bases from V and 1 base from J, with 15 bases between. The germline V gene encodes CDR1 SGHVT and CDR2 SQSDAQ. CDR3 sequence reads: CASTPGHRGTDTQYF. CDR3 nucleotides: TGTGCCAGCACCCCGGGACACCGAGGCACAGATACGCAGTATTTT.

As DNA, the CDR3 is TGTGCCAGCAGTTCCAGGGGACCCTACGAGCAGTACTTC. Its translation: CASSSRGPYEQYF. The chain links TRBV6-5 to TRBJ2-7; possible D gene TRBD1, 6 bases. This CDR3 comprises 13 residues. V was cut by 4 bases and J by 2 bases, with 9 bases left in between. Germline-derived CDR1 and CDR2 are MNHEY and SVGAGI.

This clone was observed a few times. The chain couples TRBV6-1 to TRBJ1-1; D unclear. This CDR3 comprises 14 residues. Germline V gene sequence: CDR1 MNHNS, CDR2 SASEGT. The V end lost 5 bases, the J end lost 7 bases, and 17 bases lay between the germline ends. In DNA form, the CDR3 reads TGTGCCAGCAGTCCCCCCCGAGTAGGGAGTGAAGCTTTCTTT. The encoded protein is CASSPPRVGSEAFF.

The genes are TRBV11-3 and TRBJ2-5; the match to TRBD1 covers 7 bases. With V trimmed by 0 bases and J by 0 bases, 1 base remained unmatched. The CDR3 contains 15 residues. The germline CDR1 and CDR2 sequences are SGHNT and YENEEA. DNA of the CDR3: TGTGCCAGCAGCTTAGACCAGGGGGACCAAGAGACCCAGTACTTC. It yields the protein CASSLDQGDQETQYF. The variable domain in full, completed from reference TRBV11-3 and TRBJ2-5, reads EAGVVQSPRYKIIEKKQPVAFWCNPISGHNTLYWYLQNLGQGPELLIRYENEEAVDDSQLPKDRFSAERLKGVDSTLKIQPAELGDSAVYLCASSLDQGDQETQYFGPGTRLLVL.

The chain uses TRBV10-2 and TRBJ2-7; D might be TRBD1 or TRBD2, each matching 6 bases. Between the trimmed V and J ends, which lost 2 bases and 5 bases, there was a span of 10 bases. Germline-derived CDR1 and CDR2 are WSHSY and SAAADI. This CDR3 comprises 13 residues. CDR3 nucleotides: TGCGCCAGCAGTGAGGGGGGGCCCAACGAGCAGTACTTC. It encodes CASSEGGPNEQYF.

The chain combines TRBV9 with TRBJ2-6, with D possibly TRBD2 on 7 matching bases. The CDR3 extends over 16 amino acids. The V gene's germline CDR1 is SGDLS and CDR2 YYNGEE. The V and J ends lost 5 bases and 0 bases respectively, with 12 bases between them. The CDR3 sequence is CASRGRGASGANVLTF. The CDR3 DNA follows: TGTGCCAGCAGAGGCCGGGGGGCCTCTGGGGCCAACGTCCTGACTTTC.

This clone has just a few counts. V is TRBV7-6 and J is TRBJ2-3; 8 bases agree with TRBD2. The CDR3 is made up of 14 amino acids. The germline gives CDR1 SGHVS, CDR2 FNYEAQ. V lost 5 bases, J lost 5 bases, and 6 bases stayed unmatched. The CDR3 nucleotides are TGTGCCAGCAGCCGCGGGGGGCGAGGAGATACGCAGTATTTT. It is translated as CASSRGGRGDTQYF.

The rearrangement links TRBV7-8 to TRBJ2-5; D is ambiguous. The V and J ends lost 2 bases and 5 bases respectively, with 12 bases between them. Germline CDR1 and CDR2: SGHVS and FQNEAQ. The CDR3 has 14 amino acids. In DNA, the CDR3 is TGTGCCAGCAGCTTAAACCCGCTGGTGGAGACCCAGTACTTC. This codes for CASSLNPLVETQYF.

The J gene is TRBJ1-2, the V gene TRBV7-9; TRBD1 aligns across 8 bases. This CDR3 is built from 16 residues. Germline V gene sequence: CDR1 SEHNR, CDR2 FQNEAQ (reference sequence). The V and J ends lost 5 bases and 4 bases, in that order; junction bases with no gene match: 12. As DNA, the CDR3 is TGTGCCAGCAGCCCCCAGGGTCCCCAGGGGGCCTATGGCTACACCTTC. It is translated as CASSPQGPQGAYGYTF. Looking up the rest from reference TRBV7-9 and TRBJ1-2 gives the full variable domain: DTGVSQNPRHKITKRGQNVTFRCDPISEHNRLYWYRQTLGQGPEFLTYFQNEAQLEKSRLLSDRFSAERPKGSFSTLEIQRTEQGDSAMYLCASSPQGPQGAYGYTFGSGTRLTVV.

The CDR3 DNA follows: TGTGCCAGCAGCCTGCGAGGGGATACAGGGAATGAGCAGTTCTTC. Its protein product is CASSLRGDTGNEQFF. The J gene is TRBJ2-1, the V gene TRBV9, with D possibly TRBD1 on 6 matching bases. V was trimmed by 4 bases and J by 7 bases, leaving 18 bases between them. Germline V lookup: CDR1 SGDLS, CDR2 YYNGEE. The CDR3 sequence is 15 residues long.

The V and J genes are TRBV4-1 and TRBJ2-2; D unclear. The CDR3 sequence is 14 residues long. Germline values: CDR1 MGHRA, CDR2 YSYEKL. With 1 base removed from V and 1 base from J, the gap between germline ends came to 4 bases. The CDR3 sequence: CASSQVQNTGELFF. CDR3 nucleotides: TGCGCCAGCAGCCAAGTGCAGAACACCGGGGAGCTGTTTTTT.

V gene TRBV7-2 combines with J gene TRBJ2-3, with TRBD1 matching 7 bases. The CDR3 totals 16 residues. After removal of 5 bases from V and 2 bases from J, the junction contained 10 bases not matched to a gene. The germline CDR1 and CDR2 sequences are SGHTA and FQGNSA. This CDR3 reads CASSPYQTGITDTQYF. CDR3 in DNA: TGTGCCAGCAGCCCCTACCAGACAGGGATCACAGATACGCAGTATTTT.

This clone has more than one count but fewer than ten. The CDR3 region has the DNA TGCGCCAGCAGCCCTAGTGTTGGCTATGGCTACACCTTC. Its translation: CASSPSVGYGYTF. The V call is TRBV5-1, the J call TRBJ1-2; D uncertain. The CDR3 spans 13 residues. The V end lost 4 bases, the J end lost 4 bases, and 11 bases lay between the germline ends. In germline, CDR1 is SGHRS, CDR2 YFSETQ.

V is TRBV16 and J is TRBJ2-1, with D uncertain. V lost 6 bases to trimming and J lost 3 bases, with 3 bases between them. The CDR3 is 11 amino acids. Germline lookup yields CDR1 KGHSY and CDR2 FQNENV. The CDR3 protein is CASRSYNEQFF. The CDR3 coding sequence is TGTGCCAGCAGAAGCTACAATGAGCAGTTCTTC. Filled out from reference TRBV16 and TRBJ2-1, the complete variable domain reads GEEVAQTPKHLVRGEGQKAKLYCAPIKGHSYVFWYQQVLKNEFKFLISFQNENVFDETGMPKERFSAKCLPNSPCSLEIQATKLEDSAVYFCASRSYNEQFFGPGTRLTVL.

This clone was counted between two and nine times. This chain joins TRBV18 and TRBJ1-3, with TRBD1 as a possible D gene (5 bases). This CDR3 contains 16 residues. The germline V and J ends were trimmed by 0 bases and 1 base, with 10 bases remaining between them. Germline V CDR1 and CDR2: KGHSH, LQKENI. The CDR3 reads CASSPPGRWSGNTIYF. CDR3 nucleotide sequence: TGTGCCAGCTCACCACCGGGACGGTGGTCTGGAAACACCATATATTTT.

The chain links TRBV7-8 to TRBJ1-4; D ambiguous. Germline CDR1 is SGHVS and CDR2 is FQNEAQ. This CDR3 spans 17 amino acids. V shed 1 base and J shed 8 bases, with 20 bases lying between them. CDR3 amino acids: CASSLVQGGRMTEKLFF. In DNA, the CDR3 is TGTGCCAGCAGCTTAGTGCAAGGAGGACGGATGACGGAAAAACTGTTTTTT.

This clone was seen only a few times. The J gene is TRBJ1-6, the V gene TRBV19; 9 bases agree with TRBD1. The CDR3 sequence is 15 residues long. Germline V gives CDR1 LNHDA, CDR2 SQIVND (reference sequence). Trimming cost V 7 bases and J 6 bases; bases outside gene matches: 7. CDR3 DNA sequence: TGTGCCAGTAATCCCGGGACAGGGAGTAATTCACCCCTCCACTTT. Amino acid sequence: CASNPGTGSNSPLHF.